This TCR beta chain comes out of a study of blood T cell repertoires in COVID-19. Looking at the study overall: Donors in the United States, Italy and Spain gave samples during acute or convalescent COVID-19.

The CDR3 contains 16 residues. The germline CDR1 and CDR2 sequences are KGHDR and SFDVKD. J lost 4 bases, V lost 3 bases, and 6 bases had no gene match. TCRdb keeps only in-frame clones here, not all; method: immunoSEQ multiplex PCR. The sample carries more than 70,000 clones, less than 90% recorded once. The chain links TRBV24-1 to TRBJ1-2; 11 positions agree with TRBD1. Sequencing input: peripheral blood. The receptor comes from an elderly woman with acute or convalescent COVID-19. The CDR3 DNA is TGTGCCACCAGTGATGCTCCGGGACAGGGGGGCTATGGCTACACCTTC. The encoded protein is CATSDAPGQGGYGYTF.